This TCR beta chain was documented in a study of T cells in narcolepsy. Points from the study as a whole: Healthy controls reportedly lacked the autoreactive clonotypes serially found in patients' blood. No autoreactive T cell clone sequences appeared in some memory CD4+ repertoires. Autoreactive HCRT-specific and TRIB2-specific clonotypes were marked in same-patient CSF-versus-blood CD4+ comparisons.

Assay: immunoSEQ multiplex PCR; the TCRdb copy retains only in-frame clones and omits some. The table records around 30,000 clones, roughly 77% of them present only once. With V trimmed by 1 base and J by 8 bases, 4 bases remained unmatched. The CDR3 loop spans 14 amino acids. Per the germline V gene, CDR1 is SGHTA and CDR2 is FQGNSA. Note on this clone: The antigen is not known.

The source material was memory (CD45RA-) CD4+ T cells from blood. This rearrangement joins TRBV7-2 to TRBJ2-1; 8 bases line up with TRBD2. The receptor was isolated from a human donor in good health. The CDR3 nucleotides read TGTGCCAGCAGCTTAGGAAGCGGGAGTGATGAGCAGTTCTTC. It yields the protein CASSLGSGSDEQFF.